The rows below give T cell receptor beta chains drawn from one sample of a study of shared clonotypes between healthy human individuals. Clones were sequenced by immunoSEQ multiplex PCR, and TCRdb holds only the in-frame ones, with some missing. The table lists about 2.5 million clones, 80% to 95% of them singletons. Sequenced: naive CD4+ T cells from PBMCs. These receptors were taken from a man younger than 35 in good health. Some clones in this sample may be carry-over from other donors' samples. Both conserved end residues are part of each CDR3. D genes are given only for firm matches. Clone size is stated in some rows and not others, as once, few, many or a class when expanded.

V gene	D gene	clone size	J gene	CDR3 DNA	CDR3 protein
TRBV2	TRBD1	NA	TRBJ2-7	TGTGCCAGCACCCCCCTGGGACAGGGGTACGAGCAGTACTTC	CASTPLGQGYEQYF
TRBV7-9	NA	NA	TRBJ1-1	TGTGCCAGCAGCCCTAAATTTTTAGGACCGACTAACACTGAAGCTTTCTTT	CASSPKFLGPTNTEAFF
TRBV30	TRBD1	NA	TRBJ2-1	TGTGCCTGGTCCCGGGACAGGGTGAATGAGCAGTTCTTC	CAWSRDRVNEQFF
TRBV28	TRBD2	NA	TRBJ2-5	TGTGCCAGCAGTCGAGGACTAGCGGAGGAGACCCAGTACTTC	CASSRGLAEETQYF
TRBV30	TRBD2	NA	TRBJ2-7	TGTGCCTGGAACCGACTAGCGGGAGTTGGTGAGCAGTACTTC	CAWNRLAGVGEQYF
TRBV6-1	NA	NA	TRBJ2-1	TGTGCCAGCAGTGATGGCAGGGCTGACTACAATGAGCAGTTCTTC	CASSDGRADYNEQFF
TRBV6-1	TRBD1	NA	TRBJ1-5	TGTGCCAGCAGTATTCCGGGACAGGGTTATCAGCCCCAGCATTTT	CASSIPGQGYQPQHF
TRBV4-1	TRBD2	NA	TRBJ2-3	TGCGCCAGCAGCCAACCGACTAGCGGGAGCCTCAGAGATACGCAGTATTTT	CASSQPTSGSLRDTQYF
TRBV30	TRBD2	NA	TRBJ2-1	TGTGCCTGGAGTGTAGGTTTGTCTAGCGGGTTAGATGAGCAGTTCTTC	CAWSVGLSSGLDEQFF
TRBV7-2	NA	NA	TRBJ2-7	TGTGCCAGCAGCTTAGTTCAAGCCTACGAGCAGTACTTC	CASSLVQAYEQYF
TRBV30	NA	NA	TRBJ1-6	TGTGCCTGGAGTCAAACCCAGGGCAATTCACCCCTCCACTTT	CAWSQTQGNSPLHF
TRBV10-3	TRBD2	NA	TRBJ2-1	TGTGCCATCAGATCGGGGATGGGCGGGACTAGCGGGAGTGTTAATGAGCAGTTCTTC	CAIRSGMGGTSGSVNEQFF
TRBV12-5	TRBD2	NA	TRBJ2-1	TGTGCTAGTGGTTTGAGGCTAGCGGGATCGTATGAGCAGTTCTTC	CASGLRLAGSYEQFF
TRBV2	NA	few	TRBJ1-1	TGTGCCAGCAGTGGGCTGTTGAACACTGAAGCTTTCTTT	CASSGLLNTEAFF
TRBV28	NA	NA	TRBJ1-5	TGTGCCAGCAGTTTATCCCCAGGCCGGAGCTTAGGCAATCAGCCCCAGCATTTT	CASSLSPGRSLGNQPQHF
TRBV10-3	TRBD1	NA	TRBJ2-7	TGTGCCATCCTGCCCGGGACAGGCTACGAGCAGTACTTC	CAILPGTGYEQYF
TRBV5-1	NA	NA	TRBJ1-2	TGCGCCAGCAGTCAATCCGGACACCCCTCGGACTATGGCTACACCTTC	CASSQSGHPSDYGYTF
TRBV9	TRBD2	NA	TRBJ2-7	TGTGCCAGCAGCGTGGGACTAGCGGGTAACTACGAGCAGTACTTC	CASSVGLAGNYEQYF
TRBV28	TRBD2	NA	TRBJ2-4	TGTGCCAGCAGTTTATTCGTGGGAGGGAACATTCAGTACTTC	CASSLFVGGNIQYF
TRBV5-1	TRBD1	NA	TRBJ2-5	TGCGCCAGCACGACCGGGACAGAAGACGGGACCCAGTACTTC	CASTTGTEDGTQYF
TRBV4-1	NA	NA	TRBJ2-6	TGCGCCAGCAGCCCCACGGGAGCTGCTGGGGCCAACGTCCTGACTTTC	CASSPTGAAGANVLTF
TRBV5-4	TRBD1	NA	TRBJ1-1	TGTGCCAGCAGAAAGGACAGGGGTACATGGGAAGAAGCTTTCTTT	CASRKDRGTWEEAFF
TRBV19	NA	NA	TRBJ1-5	TGTGCCAGTAGTTTTCCCGGTCGTCAGCCCCAGCATTTT	CASSFPGRQPQHF
TRBV11-2	TRBD1	NA	TRBJ1-3	TGTGCCAGCAGCTTCAGGGGGCAGGGAAACACCATATATTTT	CASSFRGQGNTIYF
TRBV2	NA	once	TRBJ2-7	TGTGCCGGCGGACCCAGCTCCTACGAGCAGTACTTC	CAGGPSSYEQYF
TRBV18	NA	NA	TRBJ2-5	TGTGCCAGCTCACCAGGGGAAGAGACCCAGTACTTC	CASSPGEETQYF
TRBV5-6	NA	NA	TRBJ1-3	TGTGCCAGCAGCTTAGGTCCGGTTGGGAACTCTGGAAACACCATATATTTT	CASSLGPVGNSGNTIYF